Detailed here is one T cell receptor beta chain. Its antigen is undetermined. Here immunoSEQ multiplex PCR was the method, and the copy in TCRdb shows in-frame clones only, minus some. Of more than 65,000 clones listed, about 89% were seen once; the top ten hold over 4%. CDR1 and CDR2 (germline): SGHRS, YFSETQ. This CDR3 has 15 amino acids. Between the trimmed V and J ends, which lost 4 bases and 6 bases, there was a span of 17 bases. The data are from a study of resident and recirculating memory T cells in vitiligo. Broader study findings: No single dominant TCR clone appeared; lesion clonality varied.

The TCR was taken from a male donor with vitiligo. Sequencing was carried out using blood. The gene calls are TRBV5-1 and TRBJ1-5, with D possibly matching TRBD1 (5 bases). This CDR3 reads CASSESGASSQPQHF. The CDR3 nucleotides read TGCGCCAGCAGCGAGTCTGGGGCTTCGAGTCAGCCCCAGCATTTT.